The next 26 T cell receptor beta chains were all read from a single sample in a study of shared clonotypes between healthy human individuals (dated by TCRdb to about 2020). The library was produced with the immunoSEQ multiplex PCR assay. The immuneACCESS repertoire file appears here via TCRdb, limited to in-frame rearrangements. These files lack a portion of the clones; in checked studies, under half of the deficit traces to unresolved V genes, and the cause of the others is not known. The sample table shows about 2.4 million clones, and more than 85% are seen once. The top ten hold 0.36% of the sample. Sequences were obtained from naive CD4+ T cells from PBMCs. This sample's cell subset or site label indicates: CD45RA+ positively selected. These receptors were taken from a man aged 18 to 29 in good health. Some clones in this sample may be carry-over from other donors' samples.

J is TRBJ2-5 and V is TRBV5-1, with a tentative D call TRBD1 (5 bases). This CDR3 region has 14 residues. CDR1 and CDR2 from the germline V gene are SGHRS and YFSETQ. V lost 2 bases, J lost 1 base, and 9 bases lay in between. CDR3 bases: TGCGCCAGCAGCTTTGACAGCTTCCAAGAGACCCAGTACTTC. Translated, it gives CASSFDSFQETQYF.

V usage is TRBV5-1 and J usage is TRBJ2-6; possible D gene TRBD1, 5 bases. This CDR3 spans 14 amino acids. Germline CDR1 reads SGHRS; CDR2 reads YFSETQ. Trimming left V 4 bases short and J 2 bases short, with 7 bases between. This chain's CDR3 is CASSQGTGANVLTF. The CDR3 DNA reads TGCGCCAGCAGCCAGGGCACTGGGGCCAACGTCCTGACTTTC.

This clone was observed a single time. The V and J genes are TRBV5-1 and TRBJ1-3; a possible D gene is TRBD1 (6 bases). Germline-derived CDR1 and CDR2 are SGHRS and YFSETQ. Trimming took off 4 bases at V and 6 bases at J, with 17 bases between the two ends. The CDR3 is 15 amino acids. CDR3 in amino acids: CASSGLTGRENTIYF. CDR3 bases: TGCGCCAGCAGCGGACTTACAGGGAGAGAAAACACCATATATTTT.

The CDR3 DNA follows: TGTGCCAGTAGTATTACCGGGACTAGCGGGAACAGTCAGCAGTTCTTC. Residues: CASSITGTSGNSQQFF. J is TRBJ2-1 and V is TRBV19; 13 bases align to TRBD2. The germline V gene has CDR1 LNHDA and CDR2 SQIVND (reference sequence). This CDR3 comprises 16 residues. Germline trimming cut 3 bases from V and 11 bases from J; bases unmatched to any gene: 10. The full variable domain, in which reference TRBV19 and TRBJ2-1 provide the parts outside the CDR3, is DGGITQSPKYLFRKEGQNVTLSCEQNLNHDAMYWYRQDPGQGLRLIYYSQIVNDFQKGDIAEGYSVSREKKESFPLTVTSAQKNPTAFYLCASSITGTSGNSQQFFGPGTRLTVL.

This chain uses TRBV7-9 with TRBJ2-1; 14 bases line up with TRBD2. Germline loops: CDR1 SEHNR, CDR2 FQNEAQ (reference sequence). The CDR3 covers 16 residues. V shed 5 bases and J 5 bases; nucleotides not matched to a gene: 5. The CDR3 sequence is CASSGRLAGGNNEQFF. The DNA of the CDR3 is TGTGCCAGCAGCGGGCGACTAGCGGGAGGGAACAATGAGCAGTTCTTC. The full variable domain, rest sourced from reference TRBV7-9 and TRBJ2-1, is DTGVSQNPRHKITKRGQNVTFRCDPISEHNRLYWYRQTLGQGPEFLTYFQNEAQLEKSRLLSDRFSAERPKGSFSTLEIQRTEQGDSAMYLCASSGRLAGGNNEQFFGPGTRLTVL.

As to this clone: Other nucleotide sequences from this sample produce the same CDR3. The genes are TRBV2 and TRBJ2-1; no definite D call. In germline, CDR1 is SNHLY, CDR2 FYNNEI. The CDR3 consists of 11 residues. V was cut by 8 bases and J by 4 bases, with 6 bases left in between. This chain's CDR3 is CASSQYNEQFF. The CDR3 region has the DNA TGTGCCAGCTCCCAGTACAATGAGCAGTTCTTC.

The rearrangement links TRBV7-2 to TRBJ2-2; no clear D gene. Germline CDR1 is SGHTA and CDR2 is FQGNSA. This CDR3 contains 15 residues. V lost 1 base, J lost 7 bases, and 13 bases lay in between. The CDR3 loop is CASSLEGVIGGELFF. As DNA, the CDR3 is TGTGCCAGCAGCTTAGAAGGCGTGATAGGCGGGGAGCTGTTTTTT.

The V gene is TRBV27, the J gene TRBJ2-2, with D hard to call. V was shortened by 0 bases and J by 4 bases, with 9 bases between the two germline ends. Per germline, CDR1 MNHEY and CDR2 SMNVEV (reference sequence). The CDR3 has 15 residues. The CDR3 is CASSLSTAATGELFF. CDR3 coding DNA: TGTGCCAGCAGTTTATCGACGGCAGCCACCGGGGAGCTGTTTTTT.

V is TRBV7-9 and J is TRBJ1-1; the D gene is possibly TRBD1 (5 bases). CDR3 length: 14 amino acids. Per germline, CDR1 SEHNR and CDR2 FQNEAQ (reference sequence). The germline V and J ends were trimmed by 5 bases and 3 bases, with 13 bases remaining between them. In DNA, the CDR3 is TGTGCCAGCAGCCGAGCGTGGGGCGACACTGAAGCTTTCTTT. Encoded protein: CASSRAWGDTEAFF.

As for this clone: Distinct nucleotide sequences in the sample also encode this CDR3. The rearrangement links TRBV11-3 to TRBJ1-1; the D gene is possibly TRBD1 (5 bases). Looked up from germline, CDR1 is SGHNT and CDR2 is YENEEA. Trimming left V 3 bases short and J 2 bases short, with 10 bases between. The CDR3 has 14 amino acids. The CDR3 region has the DNA TGTGCCAGCAGCTTGGGGGGTAGCAACACTGAAGCTTTCTTT. Encoded protein: CASSLGGSNTEAFF.

Only one count was recorded for this clone. This rearrangement joins TRBV4-1 to TRBJ2-3; 7 bases are shared with TRBD2. The CDR3 runs 16 residues. Per the germline V gene, CDR1 is MGHRA and CDR2 is YSYEKL. After removal of 0 bases from V and 2 bases from J, the junction contained 5 bases not matched to a gene. For the CDR3, the DNA is TGCGCCAGCAGCCAAGATTCCAGCGGGATCACAGATACGCAGTATTTT. Translating it yields CASSQDSSGITDTQYF.

As concerns this clone: The identical CDR3 is also encoded by other nucleotide sequences in the sample. This sequence joins TRBV9 and TRBJ2-1; no reliable D call. The CDR3 spans 11 residues. Germline V gene data show CDR1 as SGDLS and CDR2 as YYNGEE. V dropped 0 bases and J dropped 9 bases, with 4 bases sitting between them. The CDR3 sequence: CASSVEGEQFF. Here the CDR3 DNA reads TGTGCCAGCAGCGTAGAGGGTGAGCAGTTCTTC.

The genes are TRBV5-6 and TRBJ2-1; 7 bases match TRBD1. Germline CDR1 and CDR2: SGHDT and YYEEEE. The CDR3 runs to 17 residues. The junction had 10 bases not matched to a gene; V was cut back by 2 bases and J by 2 bases. The CDR3 nucleotides read TGTGCCAGCAGCTTAGCACAGGGGTCTTTAGCCTACAATGAGCAGTTCTTC. This gives the protein CASSLAQGSLAYNEQFF.

The chain is built from TRBV5-1 and TRBJ2-7, with D possibly matching TRBD1 (6 bases). Trimming left V 0 bases short and J 0 bases short, with 19 bases between. The CDR3 length is 18 residues. CDR1 SGHRS and CDR2 YFSETQ come from the germline V gene. DNA of the CDR3: TGCGCCAGCAGCTTGGTTGCAGGGAATAGGGGGTTCTCCTACGAGCAGTACTTC. Its protein product is CASSLVAGNRGFSYEQYF. The entire variable domain, with the rest obtained from reference TRBV5-1 and TRBJ2-7, is as follows: KAGVTQTPRYLIKTRGQQVTLSCSPISGHRSVSWYQQTPGQGLQFLFEYFSETQRNKGNFPGRFSGRQFSNSRSEMNVSTLELGDSALYLCASSLVAGNRGFSYEQYFGPGTRLTVT.

This clone was counted once. The chain recombines TRBV7-6 with TRBJ2-1, with D possibly matching TRBD2 (5 bases). CDR3 size: 14 residues. CDR1 is SGHVS, CDR2 FNYEAQ, per germline. Deletions cut 1 base from V and 2 bases from J, with 6 bases between. The chain's CDR3 is CASSLGLPYNEQFF. The CDR3 region has the DNA TGTGCCAGCAGCTTAGGACTACCCTACAATGAGCAGTTCTTC.

The J gene is TRBJ2-1, the V gene TRBV9; D could derive from TRBD1 or TRBD2 (5 bases each). This CDR3 spans 15 amino acids. Germline CDR1 reads SGDLS; CDR2 reads YYNGEE. V shed 0 bases and J shed 6 bases, with 13 bases lying between them. CDR3 loop: CASSVDGWGTNEQFF. In nucleotides, the CDR3 is TGTGCCAGCAGCGTAGACGGGTGGGGGACCAATGAGCAGTTCTTC.

The CDR3 sequence: CASSGAETQYF. Written as DNA, the CDR3 is TGCGCCAGCAGCGGCGCCGAGACCCAGTACTTC. The chain links TRBV5-1 to TRBJ2-5, with D hard to call. V lost 4 bases to trimming and J lost 5 bases, with 6 bases between them. CDR3 size: 11 residues. Germline CDR1 is SGHRS and CDR2 is YFSETQ.

V is TRBV2 and J is TRBJ2-3; no reliable D call. The V end lost 6 bases, the J end lost 6 bases, and 10 bases lay between the germline ends. There are 12 residues in the CDR3. Germline V gene data show CDR1 as SNHLY and CDR2 as FYNNEI. This chain's CDR3 is CASRDDGDTQYF. CDR3 nucleotides: TGTGCCAGCAGGGACGACGGGGATACGCAGTATTTT.

The CDR3 loop is CATSGDHRGGYTF. CDR3 sequence (DNA): TGTGCCACCAGCGGCGACCACAGGGGGGGCTACACCTTC. This chain connects TRBV15 to TRBJ1-2, with 8 bases identical to TRBD1. The germline V gene encodes CDR1 LNHNV and CDR2 YYDKDF (reference sequence). Unmatched junction bases numbered 7, after V lost 5 bases and J lost 8 bases. The CDR3 runs to 13 residues.

The chain has TRBV5-1 and TRBJ2-5, with 9 bases matching TRBD1. Trimming removed 4 bases from V and 5 bases from J; junction bases left unmatched: 9. Germline assignment: CDR1 SGHRS and CDR2 YFSETQ. There are 15 residues in the CDR3. The CDR3 sequence: CASSKQGALEETQYF. CDR3 in DNA: TGCGCCAGCAGCAAACAGGGGGCATTAGAGGAGACCCAGTACTTC.

The rearrangement joins TRBV6-4 to TRBJ2-3, with 8 bases identical to TRBD2. Germline values: CDR1 MRHNA, CDR2 SNTAGT. V shed 3 bases, J shed 8 bases, and the junction held 10 bases outside the gene matches. This CDR3 is built from 15 residues. As DNA, the CDR3 is TGTGCCAGCAGTGAAACTAGCGGCCCTCGGGGTACGCAGTATTTT. It encodes CASSETSGPRGTQYF.

The chain uses TRBV7-2 and TRBJ2-7, with TRBD1 as a possible D gene (6 bases). Germline assignment: CDR1 SGHTA and CDR2 FQGNSA. The CDR3 is made up of 14 amino acids. Trimming stripped 5 bases from V and 4 bases from J, with 15 bases between. The CDR3 sequence is CASSPPTRGYEQYF. The CDR3 DNA reads TGTGCCAGCAGCCCACCAACTAGGGGGTACGAGCAGTACTTC.

DNA of the CDR3: TGTGCCAGCTCACTAAACAGGGACGAGCAGTACTTC. Translation gives CASSLNRDEQYF. The V gene is TRBV18, the J gene TRBJ2-5; D might be TRBD1 (6 bases). The DNA end is more similar to TRBJ2-7, so the J call may be wrong. This CDR3 has 12 residues. Germline-derived CDR1 and CDR2 are KGHSH and LQKENI.

The table lists this clone with a count of one. This chain uses TRBV28 with TRBJ1-2; possibly TRBD1 for D (5 bases). The CDR3 loop spans 14 amino acids. Looked up from germline, CDR1 is MDHEN and CDR2 is SYDVKM. The V end was cut by 4 bases, the J end by 0 bases, with 9 bases between. CDR3 sequence reads: CASSSDTTNYGYTF. In DNA form, the CDR3 reads TGTGCCAGCAGTTCGGACACCACTAACTATGGCTACACCTTC.

The chain couples TRBV5-8 to TRBJ1-3; 11 bases line up with TRBD1. The V and J ends lost 2 bases and 7 bases, in that order; junction bases with no gene match: 11. Germline V CDR1 and CDR2: SGHTS, YDEGEE. This CDR3 is 17 amino acids long. The CDR3 is CASSFELVGQGGNTIYF. The CDR3 DNA reads as TGTGCCAGCAGCTTTGAGCTGGTGGGACAGGGGGGGAACACCATATATTTT.

This sequence joins TRBV30 and TRBJ1-4, with D tentatively TRBD1 (5 bases). CDR3 size: 12 residues. Trimming removed 3 bases at V and 7 bases at J, with 9 bases between. The germline V gene encodes CDR1 GTSNPN and CDR2 SVGIG (reference sequence). CDR3 DNA sequence: TGTGCCTGGAGGGCGGGGGGTGAAAAACTGTTTTTT. Its translation: CAWRAGGEKLFF.